This TCR beta chain was sequenced during a study of T cells in Graves' hyperthyroidism and ophthalmopathy. Overall study context: At initial diagnosis, before any treatment had begun, peripheral blood was obtained. General observations from the study: Most thyroid clonotypes that were expanded above 0.001 also turned up in blood.

The CDR3 has 15 residues. The germline CDR1 and CDR2 sequences are KGHDR and SFDVKD. V lost 4 bases to trimming and J lost 7 bases; unmatched junction nucleotides: 3. RNA transcripts yielded amplified TCR beta CDR3 regions. First-round RT-PCR of the TCR CDR3 relied on the HTBI primer set. TCRdb reprocessed the multiplex PCR reads via MiXCR and lists one record per CDR3 protein. The table lists under 400,000 distinct CDR3 sequences, around a sixth of them singletons. About this clonotype: What it binds is not known.

With a duration under 2 months, the hyperthyroidism was newly diagnosed in patients aged 18 to 65. Fresh 10 ml peripheral blood yielded PBMCs. This sequence joins TRBV24-1 and TRBJ1-6; 10 bases map to TRBD1. The sample comprised blood. The source of this sequence is a man in his thirties or forties with Graves' hyperthyroidism. This chain's CDR3 is CATSDGTGENSPLHF. The DNA for the CDR3 is TGTGCCACCAGTGACGGGACAGGGGAGAATTCACCCCTCCACTTT.